Below, 23 T cell receptor beta chains from the same sample are listed, as sequenced in a study of blood T cells in healthy people across ages. PCR was performed a second time for 7 to 11 cycles using a sample-barcoded 5' primer and a J-beta primer mix. One entry per CDR3 protein, called by TCRdb with MiXCR from the 5' RACE reads. The sample gives roughly 1.5 million distinct CDR3 sequences, roughly 43% of which show up once; just over 4% is in the top ten. Sequencing used blood. These receptors all stem from a woman aged 18-30 years in good health.

This chain joins TRBV6-1 and TRBJ2-5, with no clear D. The DNA end lines up better with TRBJ2-1; the J call may be wrong. Germline lookup yields CDR1 MNHNS and CDR2 SASEGT. The CDR3 totals 14 residues. CDR3 region: CASSATWSQETQFF. In nucleotides, the CDR3 is TGTGCCAGCAGTGCTACGTGGTCCCAAGAGACCCAGTTCTTC.

The chain employs TRBV29-1 and TRBJ2-7, with 8 bases that match TRBD2. Germline V lookup: CDR1 SQVTM, CDR2 ANQGSEA. The CDR3 is 14 amino acids. V lost 0 bases, J lost 6 bases, and 7 bases stayed unmatched. Written as DNA, the CDR3 is TGCAGCGTTGAAGAGACAGCGGGAGTCGGCGAGCAGTACTTC. The encoded protein is CSVEETAGVGEQYF.

This clonotype has a handful of counts. CDR3 DNA: TGTGCCAGCAGCTTATATAACCCTAGCACAGATACGCAGTATTTT. Encoded protein: CASSLYNPSTDTQYF. The J gene is TRBJ2-3, the V gene TRBV7-8; D not certain. Germline V lookup: CDR1 SGHVS, CDR2 FQNEAQ. V dropped 2 bases and J dropped 0 bases, with 9 bases sitting between them. This CDR3 is 15 amino acids long.

This clonotype was detected only a few times. The J gene is TRBJ2-7, the V gene TRBV15; the match to TRBD2 covers 8 bases. V gave up 4 bases and J gave up 3 bases; unmatched junction bases: 11. The CDR3 extends over 16 amino acids. From germline, CDR1 is LNHNV and CDR2 YYDKDF (reference sequence). This chain's CDR3 is CATSTMQEREYYEQYF. The CDR3 bases are TGTGCCACCAGCACGATGCAAGAGCGGGAGTACTACGAGCAGTACTTC.

This clonotype was counted only a few times. The V and J genes are TRBV4-3 and TRBJ2-5; TRBD1 aligns across 12 bases. The germline CDR1 and CDR2 sequences are LGHNA and YSLEER. Losses at the gene ends were 3 bases for V and 9 bases for J; bases not matched to a gene: 2. The CDR3 runs 13 residues. This CDR3 reads CASSQGQGAAQYF. Written as DNA, the CDR3 is TGCGCCAGCAGCCAGGGACAGGGGGCGGCCCAGTACTTC.

The chain couples TRBV12-3 or TRBV12-4 to TRBJ1-1, with 8 positions matching TRBD1. The CDR3 length is 15 residues. V lost 7 bases, J lost 4 bases, and 11 bases stayed unmatched. The CDR3 region is CASKPDRTGSTEAFF. The CDR3 nucleotides read TGTGCCAGCAAACCCGACCGGACAGGGAGCACTGAAGCTTTCTTT.

J is TRBJ1-1 and V is TRBV7-3, with TRBD1 as a possible D gene (5 bases). This CDR3 has 14 residues. Between the trimmed V and J ends, which lost 2 bases and 7 bases, there was a span of 14 bases. The germline V gene encodes CDR1 SGHTA and CDR2 FQGTGA. The chain's CDR3 is CASSLEGATNEAFF. In DNA form, the CDR3 reads TGTGCCAGCAGCTTAGAAGGGGCCACTAATGAAGCTTTCTTT.

This clonotype was observed many times. V usage is TRBV27 and J usage is TRBJ1-2, with D unresolved. CDR1 and CDR2 (germline): MNHEY, SMNVEV (reference sequence). There are 13 residues in the CDR3. Between the trimmed V and J ends, which lost 6 bases and 0 bases, there was a span of 8 bases. This CDR3 reads CASSLRANYGYTF. The DNA for the CDR3 is TGTGCCAGCAGCTTACGCGCTAACTATGGCTACACCTTC.

This chain links TRBV20-1 with TRBJ2-2; TRBD2 agrees at 7 bases. CDR1 is DFQATT and CDR2 is SNEGSKA in the germline V gene (reference sequence). J lost 4 bases, V lost 4 bases, and 9 bases had no gene match. The CDR3 runs 15 residues. As DNA, the CDR3 is TGCAGTGCTATCGTCAACGGGAGGAGCACCGGGGAGCTGTTTTTT. It codes for CSAIVNGRSTGELFF.

The chain carries TRBV29-1 and TRBJ2-3, with TRBD1 identical over 7 bases. Unmatched junction bases numbered 5, after V lost 0 bases and J lost 2 bases. This CDR3 has 15 residues. CDR1 SQVTM and CDR2 ANQGSEA come from the germline V gene. CDR3 DNA sequence: TGCAGCGTTGAAGATTGGCAGGGGGACACAGATACGCAGTATTTT. Translating it yields CSVEDWQGDTDTQYF.

V gene TRBV12-3 or TRBV12-4 combines with J gene TRBJ2-4; D unclear. The end of the DNA fits TRBJ2-7 better, so the J call may be wrong. CDR3 length equals 16 residues. CDR3 region: CASSSYPTVRSYEQYF. In DNA form, the CDR3 reads TGTGCCAGCAGTTCATATCCCACAGTTAGGTCCTACGAGCAGTACTTC.

This chain connects TRBV29-1 to TRBJ2-5, with unresolved D. Trimming took off 5 bases at V and 4 bases at J, with 2 bases between the two ends. The V gene's germline CDR1 is SQVTM and CDR2 ANQGSEA. This CDR3 contains 9 residues. CDR3 amino acids: CSVSETQYF. DNA of the CDR3: TGCAGCGTTTCAGAGACCCAGTACTTC.

This chain connects TRBV6-2 or TRBV6-3 to TRBJ2-2; the match to TRBD1 covers 8 bases. Germline trimming cut 2 bases from V and 4 bases from J; bases unmatched to any gene: 12. Germline CDR1 is MNHEY and CDR2 is SVGEGT. CDR3 length: 18 amino acids. The CDR3, as DNA: TGTGCCAGCAGTTACCCTCAGACAGGGGTGGTTGGCACCGGGGAGCTGTTTTTT. Protein: CASSYPQTGVVGTGELFF.

This clonotype was recorded a few times. The chain carries TRBV12-3 or TRBV12-4 and TRBJ1-2, with TRBD1 matching 9 bases. V gave up 3 bases and J gave up 8 bases; unmatched junction bases: 4. The CDR3 length is 13 residues. CDR3 region: CASSFIQGAGYTF. CDR3 bases: TGTGCCAGCAGTTTTATACAGGGGGCAGGCTACACCTTC.

J is TRBJ2-2 and V is TRBV29-1; D may match TRBD1 or TRBD2 (7 bases each). V gave up 7 bases and J gave up 4 bases, with 19 bases separating them. Germline V gives CDR1 SQVTM, CDR2 ANQGSEA. The length of the CDR3 is 15 residues. The CDR3 loop is CSACRGGGSTGELFF. The CDR3 DNA reads TGCAGCGCGTGCAGGGGAGGGGGCAGCACCGGGGAGCTGTTTTTT.

The V gene is TRBV20-1, the J gene TRBJ1-2, with TRBD1 as a possible D gene (5 bases). The germline CDR1 and CDR2 sequences are DFQATT and SNEGSKA (reference sequence). The CDR3 runs to 12 residues. Trimming took off 6 bases at V and 6 bases at J, with 14 bases between the two ends. The CDR3 DNA reads as TGCAGTGCCCGACAGTTGATAGATGGCTACACCTTC. Amino acids: CSARQLIDGYTF.

This clonotype was observed a handful of times. The rearrangement joins TRBV20-1 to TRBJ1-1; 10 bases are shared with TRBD1. Germline-derived CDR1 and CDR2 are DFQATT and SNEGSKA (reference sequence). Trimming removed 3 bases from V and 10 bases from J; junction bases left unmatched: 11. The CDR3 has 14 amino acids. In DNA, the CDR3 is TGCAGTGCTAGTGACAGGGGGCAAGTATATGGAGCTTTCTTT. It is translated as CSASDRGQVYGAFF.

The chain carries TRBV5-6 and TRBJ2-7; TRBD1 is a possible D gene (6 bases). Germline assignment: CDR1 SGHDT and CDR2 YYEEEE. The CDR3 is 14 amino acids. V was trimmed by 0 bases and J by 3 bases, leaving 10 bases between them. CDR3 nucleotides: TGTGCCAGCAGCTTGGGGCCAGGGGACTACGAGCAGTACTTC. It codes for CASSLGPGDYEQYF.

In its sample, this clonotype was seen a few times. This sequence joins TRBV20-1 and TRBJ2-1; 8 bases match TRBD2. CDR1 is DFQATT, CDR2 SNEGSKA, per germline (reference sequence). This CDR3 comprises 16 residues. V lost 0 bases and J lost 0; bases outside the gene matches: 4. CDR3 coding DNA: TGCAGTGCTAGAGATTCGAGCGGGAGCTCCTACAATGAGCAGTTCTTC. This translates into CSARDSSGSSYNEQFF.

The V call is TRBV30, the J call TRBJ2-1; D uncertain. V lost 4 bases and J 12 bases, leaving 22 bases between the germline ends. The CDR3 consists of 14 residues. The V gene's germline CDR1 is GTSNPN and CDR2 SVGIG (reference sequence). In DNA form, the CDR3 reads TGTGCCTGGATGATTAAGGGCCCGGCGACGGGGCAGTTCTTC. Protein product: CAWMIKGPATGQFF.

This clonotype was counted only a few times. This chain links TRBV3-1 with TRBJ1-2, with 9 bases matching TRBD1. Germline CDR1 and CDR2: LGHDT and YNNKEL (reference sequence). The CDR3 loop spans 15 amino acids. With V trimmed by 0 bases and J by 7 bases, 6 bases remained unmatched. CDR3 nucleotides: TGTGCCAGCAGCCAAGAGAGGACAGGGGTGGGTGGCTACACCTTC. Protein product: CASSQERTGVGGYTF.

The table lists this clonotype with a few counts. The chain recombines TRBV7-2 with TRBJ1-2; possible D gene TRBD1, 5 bases. V was cut by 1 base and J by 3 bases, with 15 bases left in between. Germline lookup yields CDR1 SGHTA and CDR2 FQGNSA. The CDR3 is 16 residues long. CDR3 amino acids: CASSLVSGPGDYGYTF. The CDR3 nucleotides read TGTGCCAGCAGCTTAGTTTCAGGGCCTGGGGACTATGGCTACACCTTC.

The chain is built from TRBV25-1 and TRBJ1-6; tentatively, D is TRBD1 (6 bases). V lost 5 bases and J lost 8, with 19 bases in between. In germline, CDR1 is MGHDK, CDR2 SYGVNS. The CDR3 extends over 16 amino acids. Written as DNA, the CDR3 is TGTGCCAGCAGTCTCCACGTGGGGGCGGGTCATTCACCCCTCCACTTT. This translates into CASSLHVGAGHSPLHF.